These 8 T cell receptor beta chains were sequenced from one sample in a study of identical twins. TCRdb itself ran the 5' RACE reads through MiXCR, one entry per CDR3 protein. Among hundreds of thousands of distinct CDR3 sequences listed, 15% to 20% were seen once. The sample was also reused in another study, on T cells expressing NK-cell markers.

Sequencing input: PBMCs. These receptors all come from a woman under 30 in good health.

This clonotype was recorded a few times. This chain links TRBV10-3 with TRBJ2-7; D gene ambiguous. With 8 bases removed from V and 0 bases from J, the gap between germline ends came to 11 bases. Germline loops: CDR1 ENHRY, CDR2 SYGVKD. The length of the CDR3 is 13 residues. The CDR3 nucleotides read TGTGCCATCGGGCTTCCAAGCTCCTACGAGCAGTACTTC. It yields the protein CAIGLPSSYEQYF.

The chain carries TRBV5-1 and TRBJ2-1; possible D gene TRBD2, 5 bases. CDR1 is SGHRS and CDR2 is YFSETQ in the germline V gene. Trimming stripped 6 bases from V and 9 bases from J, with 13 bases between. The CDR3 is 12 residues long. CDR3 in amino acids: CASNTGGGEQFF. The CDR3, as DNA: TGCGCCAGCAATACGGGTGGAGGTGAGCAGTTCTTC.

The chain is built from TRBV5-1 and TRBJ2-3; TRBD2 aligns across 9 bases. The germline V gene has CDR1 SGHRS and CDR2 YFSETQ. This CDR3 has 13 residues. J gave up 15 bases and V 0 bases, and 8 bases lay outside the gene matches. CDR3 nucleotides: TGCGCCAGCAGCTTGGATCCTAGCGGGGTACAATATTTT. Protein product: CASSLDPSGVQYF.

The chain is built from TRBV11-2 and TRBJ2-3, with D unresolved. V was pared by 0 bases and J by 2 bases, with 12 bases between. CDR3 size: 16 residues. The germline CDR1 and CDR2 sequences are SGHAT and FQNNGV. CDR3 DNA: TGTGCCAGCAGCTTAGATTTAAGTAGGTCCACAGATACGCAGTATTTT. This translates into CASSLDLSRSTDTQYF.

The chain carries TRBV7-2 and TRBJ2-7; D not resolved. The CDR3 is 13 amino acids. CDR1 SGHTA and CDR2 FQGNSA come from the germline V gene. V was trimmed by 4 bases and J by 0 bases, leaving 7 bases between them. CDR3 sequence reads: CASSWTPSYEQYF. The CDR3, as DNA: TGTGCCAGCAGCTGGACCCCCTCCTACGAGCAGTACTTC.

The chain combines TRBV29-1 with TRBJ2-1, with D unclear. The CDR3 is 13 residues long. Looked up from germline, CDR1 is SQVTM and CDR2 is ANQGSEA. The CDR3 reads CGVEGSSYNEQFF. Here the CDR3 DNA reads TGCGGGGTCGAAGGGTCCTCCTACAATGAGCAGTTCTTC.

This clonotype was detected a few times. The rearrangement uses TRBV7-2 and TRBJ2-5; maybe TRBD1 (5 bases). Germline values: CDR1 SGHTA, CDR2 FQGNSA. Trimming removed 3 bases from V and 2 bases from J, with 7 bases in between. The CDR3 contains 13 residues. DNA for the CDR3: TGTGCCAGCAGCTTCAGGGCTCAAGAGACCCAGTACTTC. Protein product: CASSFRAQETQYF.

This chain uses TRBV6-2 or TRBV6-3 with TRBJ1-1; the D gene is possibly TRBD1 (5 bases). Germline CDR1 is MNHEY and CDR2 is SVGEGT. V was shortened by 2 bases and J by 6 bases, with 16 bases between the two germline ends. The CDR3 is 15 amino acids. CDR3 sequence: CASSYPERTSAEAFF. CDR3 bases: TGTGCCAGCAGTTACCCGGAGAGGACATCAGCTGAAGCTTTCTTT.